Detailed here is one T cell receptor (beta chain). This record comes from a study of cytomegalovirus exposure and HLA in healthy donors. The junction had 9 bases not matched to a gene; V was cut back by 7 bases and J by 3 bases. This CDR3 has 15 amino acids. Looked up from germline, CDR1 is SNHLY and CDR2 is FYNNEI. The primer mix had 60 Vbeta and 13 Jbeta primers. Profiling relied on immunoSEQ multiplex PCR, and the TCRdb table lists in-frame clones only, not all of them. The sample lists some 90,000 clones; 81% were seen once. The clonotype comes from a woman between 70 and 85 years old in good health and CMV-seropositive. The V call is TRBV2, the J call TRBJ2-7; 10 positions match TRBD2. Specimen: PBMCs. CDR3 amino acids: CASIRDRTSGYEQYF. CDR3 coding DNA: TGTGCCAGCATTAGGGACAGGACTAGCGGCTACGAGCAGTACTTC.